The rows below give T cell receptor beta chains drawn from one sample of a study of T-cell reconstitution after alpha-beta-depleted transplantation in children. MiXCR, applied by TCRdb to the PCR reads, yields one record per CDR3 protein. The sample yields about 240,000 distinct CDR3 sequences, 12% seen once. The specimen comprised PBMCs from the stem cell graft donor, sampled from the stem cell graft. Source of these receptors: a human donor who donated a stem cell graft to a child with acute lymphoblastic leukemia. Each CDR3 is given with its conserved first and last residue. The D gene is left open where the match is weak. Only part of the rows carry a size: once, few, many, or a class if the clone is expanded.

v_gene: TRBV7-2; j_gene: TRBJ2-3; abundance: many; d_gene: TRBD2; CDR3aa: CASSTSGGAQYF; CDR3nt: TGTGCCAGCAGTACCAGCGGGGGAGCGCAGTATTTT
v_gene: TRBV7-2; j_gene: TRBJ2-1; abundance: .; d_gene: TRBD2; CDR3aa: CASSYREGTVNEQFF; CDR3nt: TGTGCCAGCAGCTATCGGGAGGGCACCGTCAATGAGCAGTTCTTC
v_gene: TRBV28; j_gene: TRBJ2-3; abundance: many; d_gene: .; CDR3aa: CASSSLRASTVDTQYF; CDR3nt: TGTGCCAGCAGTTCCCTTCGGGCCTCAACAGTGGATACGCAGTATTTT
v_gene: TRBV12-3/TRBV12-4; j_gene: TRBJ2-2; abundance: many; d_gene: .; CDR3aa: CASSLLFNDLNTGELFF; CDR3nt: TGTGCCAGCAGTTTGCTTTTTAACGATCTGAACACCGGGGAGCTGTTTTTT
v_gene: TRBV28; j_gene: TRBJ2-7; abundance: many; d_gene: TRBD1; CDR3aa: CASRPGDRGDRYEQYF; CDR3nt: TGTGCCAGCAGGCCTGGGGACAGGGGCGACCGATACGAGCAGTACTTC
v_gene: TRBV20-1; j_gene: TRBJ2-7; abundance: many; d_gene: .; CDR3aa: CSARETQLTYEQYF; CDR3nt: TGCAGTGCTAGAGAAACTCAACTAACCTACGAGCAGTACTTC
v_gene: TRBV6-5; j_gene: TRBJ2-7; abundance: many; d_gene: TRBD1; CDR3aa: CASSSRTGPKSEQYF; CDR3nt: TGTGCCAGCAGTTCCAGGACAGGTCCCAAAAGTGAACAGTACTTC
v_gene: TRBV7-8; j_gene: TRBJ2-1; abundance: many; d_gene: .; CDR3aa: CASSLDRAGNEQFF; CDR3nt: TGTGCCAGCAGCTTAGACAGGGCTGGTAATGAGCAGTTCTTC
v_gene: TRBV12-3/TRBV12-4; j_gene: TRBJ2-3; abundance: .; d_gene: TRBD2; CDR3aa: CASSFAGVGTDTQYF; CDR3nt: TGTGCCAGCAGTTTTGCGGGAGTGGGTACAGATACGCAGTATTTT
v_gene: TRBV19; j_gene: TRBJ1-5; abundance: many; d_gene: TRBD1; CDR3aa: CASSPGTGGGQPQHF; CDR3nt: TGTGCCAGTAGCCCCGGGACAGGGGGCGGTCAGCCCCAGCATTTT
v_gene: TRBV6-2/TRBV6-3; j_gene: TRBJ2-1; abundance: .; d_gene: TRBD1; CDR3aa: CASRSQTGVRNEQFF; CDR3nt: TGTGCCAGCAGATCCCAGACAGGGGTGCGGAATGAGCAGTTCTTC
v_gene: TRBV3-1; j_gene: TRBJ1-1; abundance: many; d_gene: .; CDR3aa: CASSYSNTEAFF; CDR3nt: TGTGCCAGCAGTTATTCGAACACTGAAGCTTTCTTT
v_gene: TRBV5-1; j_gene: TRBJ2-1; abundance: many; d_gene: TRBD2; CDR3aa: CASSSKAGRYNEQFF; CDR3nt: TGCGCCAGCAGCTCTAAAGCGGGGAGGTACAATGAGCAGTTCTTC
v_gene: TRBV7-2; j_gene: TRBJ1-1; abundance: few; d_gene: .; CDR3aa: CASSLDSSNTEAFF; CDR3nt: TGTGCCAGCAGCTTAGACAGTTCGAACACTGAAGCTTTCTTT
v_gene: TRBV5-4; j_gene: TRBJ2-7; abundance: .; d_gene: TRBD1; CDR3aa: CASSRTGRTSEQYF; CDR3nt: TGTGCCAGCTCACGGACAGGGCGCACGAGCGAGCAGTACTTC
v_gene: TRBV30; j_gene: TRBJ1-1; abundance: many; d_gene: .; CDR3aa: CACKPTDPTEAFF; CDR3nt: TGTGCCTGCAAACCCACCGACCCAACTGAAGCTTTCTTT
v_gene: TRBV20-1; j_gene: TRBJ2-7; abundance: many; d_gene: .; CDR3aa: CSATDSSYEQYF; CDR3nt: TGCAGTGCTACAGACAGCTCCTACGAGCAGTACTTC
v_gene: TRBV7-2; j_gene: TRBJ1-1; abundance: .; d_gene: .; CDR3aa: CASSHTGYWNTEAFF; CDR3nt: TGTGCCAGCAGCCATACAGGGTATTGGAACACTGAAGCTTTCTTT
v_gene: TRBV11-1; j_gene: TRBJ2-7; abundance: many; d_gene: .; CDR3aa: CASSLGVRKSVGIYEQYF; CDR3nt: TGTGCCAGCAGCTTAGGGGTGCGGAAGTCAGTGGGAATCTACGAGCAGTACTTC
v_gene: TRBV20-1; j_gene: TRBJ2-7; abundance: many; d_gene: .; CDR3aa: CSARVPGGAGANHEQYF; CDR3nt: TGCAGTGCTAGAGTTCCTGGTGGGGCCGGGGCGAACCACGAGCAGTACTTC
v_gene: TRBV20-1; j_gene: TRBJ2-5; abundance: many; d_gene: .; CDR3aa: CSATAPPQETQYF; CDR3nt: TGCAGTGCTACCGCACCGCCCCAAGAGACCCAGTACTTC
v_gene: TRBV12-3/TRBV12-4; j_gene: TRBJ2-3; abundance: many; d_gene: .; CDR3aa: CASRLTGTDTQYF; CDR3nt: TGTGCCAGCAGACTCACAGGCACAGATACGCAGTATTTT
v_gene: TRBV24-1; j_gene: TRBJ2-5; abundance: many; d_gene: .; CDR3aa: CATSDLGPRYQETQYF; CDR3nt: TGTGCCACCAGTGATTTGGGGCCCAGGTACCAAGAGACCCAGTACTTC
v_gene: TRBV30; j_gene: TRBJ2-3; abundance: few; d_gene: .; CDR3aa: CAWSHGRTDTQYF; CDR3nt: TGTGCCTGGAGTCACGGACGGACAGATACGCAGTATTTT
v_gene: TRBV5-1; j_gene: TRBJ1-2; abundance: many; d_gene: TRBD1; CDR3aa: CASSVNTGGISGYTF; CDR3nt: TGCGCCAGCAGCGTGAATACAGGGGGGATAAGTGGCTACACCTTC
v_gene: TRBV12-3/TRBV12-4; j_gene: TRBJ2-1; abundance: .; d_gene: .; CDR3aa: CASSLRTEMNNEQFF; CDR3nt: TGTGCCAGCAGTCTCCGGACAGAAATGAACAATGAGCAGTTCTTC
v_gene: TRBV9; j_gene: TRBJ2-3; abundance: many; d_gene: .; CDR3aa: CASSVNPGVTDTQYF; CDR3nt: TGTGCCAGCAGCGTAAACCCGGGAGTAACAGATACGCAGTATTTT
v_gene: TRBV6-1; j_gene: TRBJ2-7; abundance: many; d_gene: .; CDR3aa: CASSEVGSQYF; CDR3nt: TGTGCCAGCAGTGAAGTGGGGTCGCAGTACTTC
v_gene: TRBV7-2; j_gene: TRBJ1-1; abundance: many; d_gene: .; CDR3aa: CASSFFLSANTEAFF; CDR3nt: TGTGCCAGCAGCTTTTTTTTGTCTGCGAACACTGAAGCTTTCTTT
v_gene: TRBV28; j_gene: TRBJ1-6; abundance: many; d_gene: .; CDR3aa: CASIGPGSSYNSPLHF; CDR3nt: TGTGCCAGCATTGGGCCGGGGAGCTCCTATAATTCACCCCTCCACTTT
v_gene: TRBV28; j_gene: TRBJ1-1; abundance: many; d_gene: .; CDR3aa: CASRPQGSNTEAFF; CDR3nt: TGTGCCAGCAGGCCCCAGGGGTCGAACACTGAAGCTTTCTTT
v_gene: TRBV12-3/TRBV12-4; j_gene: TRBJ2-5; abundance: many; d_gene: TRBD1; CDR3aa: CASSHRGTGDETQYF; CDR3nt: TGTGCCAGCAGTCACCGTGGGACAGGGGACGAGACCCAGTACTTC
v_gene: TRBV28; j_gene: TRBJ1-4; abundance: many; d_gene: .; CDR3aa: CASSFRPYGRGNEKLFF; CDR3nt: TGTGCCAGCAGTTTCAGACCCTACGGTAGGGGTAATGAAAAACTGTTTTTT
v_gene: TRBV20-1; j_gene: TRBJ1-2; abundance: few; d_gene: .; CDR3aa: CSARDSGGAFYGYTF; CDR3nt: TGCAGTGCTAGAGATAGCGGGGGCGCGTTCTATGGCTACACCTTC
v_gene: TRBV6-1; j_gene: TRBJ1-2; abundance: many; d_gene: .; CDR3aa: CASSARADLTGSNYGYTF; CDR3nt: TGTGCCAGCAGTGCCCGGGCCGACCTCACTGGATCTAACTATGGCTACACCTTC
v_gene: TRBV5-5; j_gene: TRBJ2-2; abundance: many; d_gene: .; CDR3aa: CASSRWTMNTGELFF; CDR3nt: TGTGCCAGCAGCCGCTGGACAATGAACACCGGGGAGCTGTTTTTT
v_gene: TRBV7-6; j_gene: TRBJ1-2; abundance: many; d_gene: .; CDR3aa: CASSLAMKGPPGNYGYTF; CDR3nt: TGTGCCAGCAGCTTAGCGATGAAGGGTCCACCTGGGAACTATGGCTACACCTTC
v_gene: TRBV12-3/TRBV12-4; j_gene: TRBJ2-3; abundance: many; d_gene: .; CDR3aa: CASSLAGGTDTQYF; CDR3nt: TGTGCCAGCAGTTTGGCCGGAGGGACAGATACGCAGTATTTT
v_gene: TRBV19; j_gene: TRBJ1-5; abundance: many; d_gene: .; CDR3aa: CASSTRGNQPQHF; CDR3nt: TGTGCCAGTAGTACAAGGGGCAATCAGCCCCAGCATTTT
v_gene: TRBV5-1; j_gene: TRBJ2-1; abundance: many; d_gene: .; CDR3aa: CASSTTGLYEQFF; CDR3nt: TGCGCCAGCAGCACCACGGGCCTCTATGAGCAGTTCTTC
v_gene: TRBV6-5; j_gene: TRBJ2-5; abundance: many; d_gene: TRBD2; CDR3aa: CASSYSGLAVETQYF; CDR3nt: TGTGCCAGCAGTTATTCGGGACTAGCGGTGGAGACCCAGTACTTC
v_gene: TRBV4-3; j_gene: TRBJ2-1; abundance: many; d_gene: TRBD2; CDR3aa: CASSQETIAGGPYNEQFF; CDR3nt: TGCGCCAGCAGCCAAGAGACCATAGCGGGGGGCCCCTACAATGAGCAGTTCTTC
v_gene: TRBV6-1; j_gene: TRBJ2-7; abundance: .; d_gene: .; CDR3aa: CASSQGISSYEQYF; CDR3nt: TGTGCCAGCAGTCAGGGTATAAGCTCCTACGAGCAGTACTTC
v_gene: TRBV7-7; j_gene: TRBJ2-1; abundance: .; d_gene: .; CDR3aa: CASSLGPMGNEQFF; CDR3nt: TGTGCTAGCAGCTTAGGTCCGATGGGCAATGAGCAGTTCTTC
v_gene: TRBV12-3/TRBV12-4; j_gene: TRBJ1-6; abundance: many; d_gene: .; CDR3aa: CASSTRWGGNSPLHF; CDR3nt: TGTGCCAGCAGTACCCGATGGGGGGGGAATTCACCCCTCCACTTT
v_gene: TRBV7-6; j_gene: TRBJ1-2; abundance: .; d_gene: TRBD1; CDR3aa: CASSAGTGGTDYGYTF; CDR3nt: TGTGCCAGCAGCGCGGGTACAGGGGGCACGGACTATGGCTACACCTTC
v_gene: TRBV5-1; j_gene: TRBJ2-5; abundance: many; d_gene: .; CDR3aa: CASSSSQGYQETQYF; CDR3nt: TGCGCCAGCAGCTCATCACAGGGATATCAAGAGACCCAGTACTTC
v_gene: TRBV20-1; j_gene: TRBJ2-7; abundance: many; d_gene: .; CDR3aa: CSVRGLTSSYEQYF; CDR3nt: TGCAGTGTCAGGGGTCTAACAAGCTCCTACGAGCAGTACTTC
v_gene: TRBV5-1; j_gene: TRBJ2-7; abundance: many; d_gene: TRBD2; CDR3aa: CASRPAGTSDPSSYEQYF; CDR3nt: TGCGCCAGCAGGCCCGCCGGGACTAGCGATCCCTCCTCCTACGAGCAGTACTTC
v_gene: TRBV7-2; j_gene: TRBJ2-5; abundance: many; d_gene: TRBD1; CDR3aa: CASSSGRDSQETQYF; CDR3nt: TGTGCCAGCAGCTCGGGCCGGGACAGCCAAGAGACCCAGTACTTC
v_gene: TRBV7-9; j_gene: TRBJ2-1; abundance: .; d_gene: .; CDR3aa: CASSLLAVYSLNEQFF; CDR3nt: TGTGCCAGCAGCTTACTCGCAGTGTACAGCCTTAATGAGCAGTTCTTC
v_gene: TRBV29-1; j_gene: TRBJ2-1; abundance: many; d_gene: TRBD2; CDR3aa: CSVGGLAGGFRYNEQFF; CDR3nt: TGCAGCGTTGGTGGGCTAGCGGGGGGGTTTCGCTACAATGAGCAGTTCTTC
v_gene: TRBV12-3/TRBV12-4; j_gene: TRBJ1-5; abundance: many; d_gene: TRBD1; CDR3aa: CASSRRRGQRQPQHF; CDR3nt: TGTGCCAGCAGCAGGCGAAGGGGGCAACGACAGCCCCAGCATTTT